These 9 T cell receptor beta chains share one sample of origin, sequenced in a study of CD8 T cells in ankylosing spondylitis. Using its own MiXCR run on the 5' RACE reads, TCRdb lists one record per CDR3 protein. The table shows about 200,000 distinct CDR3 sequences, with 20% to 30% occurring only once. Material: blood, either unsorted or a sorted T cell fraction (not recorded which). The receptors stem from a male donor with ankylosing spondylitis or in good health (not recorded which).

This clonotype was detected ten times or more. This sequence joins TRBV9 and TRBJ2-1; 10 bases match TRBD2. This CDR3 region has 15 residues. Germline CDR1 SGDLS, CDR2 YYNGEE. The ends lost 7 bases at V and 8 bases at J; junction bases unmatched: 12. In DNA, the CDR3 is TGTGCCAGCGTGCCGGGACTAGCGAGTGTCCATGAGCAGTTCTTC. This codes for CASVPGLASVHEQFF.

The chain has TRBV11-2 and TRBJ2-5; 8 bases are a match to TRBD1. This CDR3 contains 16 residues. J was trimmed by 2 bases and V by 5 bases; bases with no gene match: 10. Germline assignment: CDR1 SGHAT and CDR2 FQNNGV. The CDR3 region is CASSPFGQGGQETQYF. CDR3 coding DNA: TGTGCCAGCAGCCCCTTCGGACAGGGTGGGCAAGAGACCCAGTACTTC.

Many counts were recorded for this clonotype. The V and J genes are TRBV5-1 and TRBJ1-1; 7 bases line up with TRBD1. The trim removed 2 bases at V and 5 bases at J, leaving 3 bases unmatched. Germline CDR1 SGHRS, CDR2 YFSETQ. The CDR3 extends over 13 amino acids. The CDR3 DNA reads TGCGCCAGCAGCTTTGGACAGGAGACTGAAGCTTTCTTT. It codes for CASSFGQETEAFF.

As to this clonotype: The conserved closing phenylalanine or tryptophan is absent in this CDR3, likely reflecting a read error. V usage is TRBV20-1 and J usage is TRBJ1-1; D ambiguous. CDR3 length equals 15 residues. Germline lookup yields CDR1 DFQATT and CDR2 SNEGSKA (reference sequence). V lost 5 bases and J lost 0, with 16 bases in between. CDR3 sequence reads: CSAQEAQAMNTEAFV. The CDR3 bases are TGCAGTGCTCAAGAAGCGCAGGCCATGAACACTGAAGCTTTCGTT.

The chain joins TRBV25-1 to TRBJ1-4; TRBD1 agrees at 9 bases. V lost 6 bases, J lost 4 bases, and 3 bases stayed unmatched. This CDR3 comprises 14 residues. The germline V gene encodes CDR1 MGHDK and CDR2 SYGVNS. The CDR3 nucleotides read TGTGCCAGCAGGGGACAGGGAAATAATGAAAAACTGTTTTTT. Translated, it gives CASRGQGNNEKLFF.

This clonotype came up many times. The CDR3 region is CASSYRSPQGSVYGYTF. The CDR3 DNA reads as TGCGCCAGCAGCTACCGTTCACCACAGGGTTCTGTCTATGGCTACACCTTC. V is TRBV4-1 and J is TRBJ1-2, with D perhaps TRBD1 (6 bases). CDR3 length equals 17 residues. Germline CDR1 and CDR2: MGHRA and YSYEKL. Between the trimmed V and J ends, which lost 5 bases and 4 bases, there was a span of 23 bases.

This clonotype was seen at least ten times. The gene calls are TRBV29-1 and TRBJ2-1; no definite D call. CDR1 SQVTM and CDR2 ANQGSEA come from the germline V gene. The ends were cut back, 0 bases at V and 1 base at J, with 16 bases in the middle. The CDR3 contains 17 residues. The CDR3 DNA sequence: TGCAGCGTTGAAGATATAGGCGGACCGAAATCCTACAATGAGCAGTTCTTC. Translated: CSVEDIGGPKSYNEQFF.

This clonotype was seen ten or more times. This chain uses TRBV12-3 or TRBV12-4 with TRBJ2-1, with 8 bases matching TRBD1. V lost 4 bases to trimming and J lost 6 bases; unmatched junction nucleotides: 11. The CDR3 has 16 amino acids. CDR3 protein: CASSSHPGQERNEQFF. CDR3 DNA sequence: TGTGCCAGCAGTTCCCACCCGGGACAGGAACGCAATGAGCAGTTCTTC.

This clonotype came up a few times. Here the CDR3 reads CASSARGQGGNTEAFF. The DNA of the CDR3 is TGCGCCAGCAGCGCGAGGGGACAGGGGGGAAACACTGAAGCTTTCTTT. V gene TRBV5-1 combines with J gene TRBJ1-1; 11 bases line up with TRBD1. Germline V gene data show CDR1 as SGHRS and CDR2 as YFSETQ. CDR3 size: 16 residues. V gave up 4 bases and J gave up 2 bases; unmatched junction bases: 7.